This T cell receptor beta chain was sequenced for a study of TIL therapy for anti-PD-1-resistant metastatic lung cancer. The overall study: Tumors carried a median roughly 1.5 non-synonymous mutations per megabase.

This was the immunoSEQ v3 assay. Survey-level samples got approximately 1.8 million read pairs; deep-level samples got roughly 4.5-6.5 million. The protocol was immunoSEQ multiplex PCR, while the TCRdb copy is restricted to in-frame clones and leaves out a portion. The sample holds some 13,000 clones, 66% seen once. Germline-derived CDR1 and CDR2 are SGHTA and FQGNSA. Trimming took 5 bases from V and 5 from J, leaving 9 bases between them. This CDR3 region has 13 residues. With respect to this clone: Its antigen is undetermined.

Points from the study as a whole: TIL cultures after expansion showed higher clonality and lower diversity than baseline tumor (median around 5.9% vs 31%). The cohort had more treatment-naive, never-smoker and oncogene-addicted patients than typical.

Indicated time point: pre-treatment sample, taken before nivolumab and TIL therapy. Most excised metastases sampled were pleural nodules or supraclavicular lymph nodes. This specimen was tumor tissue, taken at baseline. The sequence derives from a woman between 30 and 79 years old with non-small cell lung cancer. V is TRBV7-2 and J is TRBJ2-2; D not certain. CDR3 DNA sequence: TGTGCCAGCAGCCGCACTGCTACCGGGGAGCTGTTTTTT. This encodes CASSRTATGELFF. The complete variable domain, with remaining parts taken from reference TRBV7-2 and TRBJ2-2, reads GAGVSQSPSNKVTEKGKDVELRCDPISGHTALYWYRQSLGQGLEFLIYFQGNSAPDKSGLPSDRFSAERTGGSVSTLTIQRTQQEDSAVYLCASSRTATGELFFGEGSRLTVL.